Shown below are 27 T cell receptor beta chains from a single sample sequenced in a study of CD8+ T cells in alopecia areata. Noted treatment: oral pan-JAK inhibitor, 5-10 mg twice daily. RNA was extracted and reverse transcribed into cDNA as the sequencing template. Sequencing used immunoSEQ multiplex PCR; TCRdb keeps in-frame clones, though not all of them. The table records a few hundred thousand clones, approximately 70% of them present only once. Sequencing used CD4+ T cells sorted from blood, obtained at approximately week 42, from a patient treated with tofacitinib. The receptors come from a human donor with alopecia areata.

The chain joins TRBV30 to TRBJ1-4; possible D gene TRBD1, 6 bases. The CDR3 is 15 amino acids. The germline V and J ends were trimmed by 1 base and 5 bases, with 14 bases remaining between them. CDR1 is GTSNPN and CDR2 is SVGIG in the germline V gene (reference sequence). Here the CDR3 reads CAWSARGTENEKLFF. The CDR3 DNA sequence: TGTGCCTGGAGTGCCAGGGGAACGGAAAATGAAAAACTGTTTTTT.

As for this clone: The sample carries other DNA sequences with the same CDR3. The chain uses TRBV29-1 and TRBJ1-1; the D is unclear. Trimming pared 4 bases from V and 4 bases from J, leaving 7 bases between. Germline lookup yields CDR1 SQVTM and CDR2 ANQGSEA. This CDR3 has 11 amino acids. DNA of the CDR3: TGCAGCGTTGGGGAAGTCACTGAAGCTTTCTTT. Protein: CSVGEVTEAFF.

In regard to this clone: Other DNA sequences within the sample encode an identical CDR3. V and J are TRBV29-1 and TRBJ1-2, with D hard to call. V was clipped by 7 bases and J by 0 bases, with 9 bases between them. CDR3 length: 12 residues. CDR1 SQVTM and CDR2 ANQGSEA come from the germline V gene. CDR3 DNA sequence: TGCAGCGCCGGCGGATCTAACTATGGCTACACCTTC. Translated: CSAGGSNYGYTF.

This chain connects TRBV9 to TRBJ2-2; 7 bases are shared with TRBD1. The CDR3 spans 15 residues. The V and J ends lost 2 bases and 3 bases, in that order; junction bases with no gene match: 4. CDR1 and CDR2 (germline): SGDLS, YYNGEE. The CDR3 coding sequence is TGTGCCAGCAGCGTCCGACAGGGTTACACCGGGGAGCTGTTTTTT. Protein product: CASSVRQGYTGELFF.

The genes are TRBV29-1 and TRBJ2-6; no definite D call. Germline loops: CDR1 SQVTM, CDR2 ANQGSEA. V lost 4 bases and J lost 3, with 4 bases in between. The CDR3 has 12 residues. The CDR3 nucleotides read TGCAGCGTTGGAGGTGGGGCCAACGTCCTGACTTTC. It codes for CSVGGGANVLTF.

This clone was found once. This rearrangement joins TRBV6-6 to TRBJ2-5; D assignment may be TRBD1 or TRBD2 (5 bases each). CDR3 length equals 12 residues. The V gene's germline CDR1 is MNHNY and CDR2 SVGAGI (reference sequence). The V end was cut by 5 bases, the J end by 5 bases, with 9 bases between. DNA for the CDR3: TGTGCCAGCAGTATAGAGGGGGAGACCCAGTACTTC. Amino acid sequence: CASSIEGETQYF.

The gene calls are TRBV30 and TRBJ1-4, with D possibly matching TRBD1 (5 bases). Germline CDR1 is GTSNPN and CDR2 is SVGIG (reference sequence). The CDR3 is made up of 15 amino acids. The V end lost 3 bases, the J end lost 8 bases, and 19 bases lay between the germline ends. The DNA for the CDR3 is TGTGCCTGGAGCCCACTGACGGGCCGGGACGAAAAACTGTTTTTT. As protein: CAWSPLTGRDEKLFF.

The genes are TRBV29-1 and TRBJ1-4, with D possibly TRBD1 on 6 matching bases. The CDR3 extends over 13 amino acids. Germline V CDR1 and CDR2: SQVTM, ANQGSEA. V lost 6 bases and J lost 7, with 15 bases in between. The DNA of the CDR3 is TGCAGCGTGACAGGTTCTCGGGGTGAAAAACTGTTTTTT. Translation gives CSVTGSRGEKLFF.

This clone occurred many times. The chain uses TRBV7-9 and TRBJ2-1; D is perhaps TRBD1 (5 bases). Germline V gene data show CDR1 as SEHNR and CDR2 as FQNEAQ (reference sequence). The CDR3 runs to 12 residues. Trimming cost V 7 bases and J 6 bases, with 10 bases left between them. The DNA of the CDR3 is TGTGCCAGCACCACAGGTGCCAATGAGCAGTTCTTC. The encoded protein is CASTTGANEQFF. Looking up the rest from reference TRBV7-9 and TRBJ2-1 gives the full variable domain: DTGVSQNPRHKITKRGQNVTFRCDPISEHNRLYWYRQTLGQGPEFLTYFQNEAQLEKSRLLSDRFSAERPKGSFSTLEIQRTEQGDSAMYLCASTTGANEQFFGPGTRLTVL.

The rearrangement links TRBV12-5 to TRBJ1-5; 8 nucleotides match TRBD1. The V gene's germline CDR1 is LGHNT and CDR2 FRNRAP. The CDR3 runs to 16 residues. V was pared by 4 bases and J by 0 bases, with 5 bases of the junction left unmatched. This chain's CDR3 is CASGWGQGASNQPQHF. The CDR3 bases are TGTGCTAGTGGTTGGGGTCAGGGGGCTAGCAATCAGCCCCAGCATTTT.

This clone was recorded a few times. The rearrangement uses TRBV4-3 and TRBJ1-6, with a possible D match to TRBD1 (5 bases). Looked up from germline, CDR1 is LGHNA and CDR2 is YSLEER. Between the trimmed V and J ends, which lost 4 bases and 9 bases, there was a span of 13 bases. The CDR3 has 14 residues. The CDR3 sequence is CASSPGDVLSPLHF. Here the CDR3 DNA reads TGCGCCAGCAGCCCCGGGGACGTACTTTCACCCCTCCACTTT.

Note on this clone: The junction and the germline gene differ at one end; a read error may be behind it. The chain recombines TRBV30 with TRBJ2-2; D is possibly TRBD1 (6 bases). The CDR3 is 13 amino acids. Germline V lookup: CDR1 GTSNPN, CDR2 SVGIG (reference sequence). DNA for the CDR3: TGTGTCTGGAGAGCACAGGGTCCCGGGGAGCTGTTTTTT. This sequence encodes CVWRAQGPGELFF. Filled out from reference TRBV30 and TRBJ2-2, the complete variable domain reads SQTIHQWPATLVQPVGSPLSLECTVEGTSNPNLYWYRQAAGRGLQLLFYSVGIGQISSEVPQNLSASRPQDRQFILSSKKLLLSDSGFYLCVWRAQGPGELFFGEGSRLTVL.

The chain has TRBV2 and TRBJ2-1; weak D call: TRBD2 (5 bases). Germline V gives CDR1 SNHLY, CDR2 FYNNEI. With 0 bases removed from V and 15 bases from J, the gap between germline ends came to 15 bases. The CDR3 is 13 residues long. CDR3 loop: CASSEALGGLVFF. The CDR3 DNA sequence: TGTGCCAGCAGTGAAGCCTTGGGCGGGTTAGTGTTCTTC.

This clone was observed a handful of times. J is TRBJ1-1 and V is TRBV30; D unclear. Germline values: CDR1 GTSNPN, CDR2 SVGIG (reference sequence). The CDR3 extends over 15 amino acids. The V end was cut by 1 base, the J end by 1 base, with 13 bases between. Written as DNA, the CDR3 is TGTGCCTGGAGTGCCCCACGTCTTACGAACACTGAAGCTTTCTTT. Translating gives CAWSAPRLTNTEAFF.

The rearrangement joins TRBV9 to TRBJ1-2; TRBD1 agrees at 8 bases. The junction had 7 bases not matched to a gene; V was cut back by 4 bases and J by 8 bases. Germline lookup yields CDR1 SGDLS and CDR2 YYNGEE. This CDR3 is built from 13 residues. As DNA, the CDR3 is TGTGCCAGCAGCCTCGGGACAGGCGAAGGCTACACCTTC. Translated: CASSLGTGEGYTF.

The chain couples TRBV14 to TRBJ2-2; possible D gene TRBD1, 6 bases. Germline CDR1 is SGHDN and CDR2 is FVKESK. Trimming stripped 5 bases from V and 5 bases from J, with 24 bases between. This CDR3 comprises 18 residues. The CDR3 DNA follows: TGTGCCAGCAGCAGACACAGGGTTGGGGGTCAGAAAACCGGGGAGCTGTTTTTT. Residues: CASSRHRVGGQKTGELFF.

This sequence joins TRBV6-1 and TRBJ1-5; no clear D gene. CDR1 MNHNS and CDR2 SASEGT come from the germline V gene. CDR3 length equals 11 residues. V lost 1 base and J lost 8, with 3 bases in between. The CDR3, as DNA: TGTGCCAGCAGTGAAGAGGAGCCCCAGCATTTT. Translation gives CASSEEEPQHF.

This clone was found once. This sequence joins TRBV18 and TRBJ1-4; D is undetermined. V gave up 6 bases and J gave up 5 bases, with 7 bases separating them. In germline, CDR1 is KGHSH, CDR2 LQKENI. This CDR3 contains 12 residues. CDR3 DNA: TGTGCCAGCTCTTCTCTCAATGAAAAACTGTTTTTT. It codes for CASSSLNEKLFF.

This chain connects TRBV5-4 to TRBJ2-3; 11 bases align to TRBD2. The CDR3 runs 17 residues. V lost 4 bases to trimming and J lost 0 bases; unmatched junction nucleotides: 7. The germline CDR1 and CDR2 sequences are SGHNT and YYREEE (reference sequence). In DNA form, the CDR3 reads TGTGCCAGCAGCCAGGGACTAGCGGCACCGAGCACAGATACGCAGTATTTT. Translation: CASSQGLAAPSTDTQYF.

The chain employs TRBV5-1 and TRBJ2-7; 9 bases line up with TRBD1. Germline V gives CDR1 SGHRS, CDR2 YFSETQ. J gave up 2 bases and V 5 bases, and 11 bases lay outside the gene matches. The CDR3 loop spans 16 amino acids. CDR3 amino acids: CASSESGGTGTYEQYF. The DNA for the CDR3 is TGCGCCAGCAGTGAAAGTGGTGGGACAGGGACCTACGAGCAGTACTTC.

This clone was found a few times. V is TRBV4-3 and J is TRBJ2-1; D tentatively fits TRBD1 or TRBD2 (6 bases each). The germline V gene encodes CDR1 LGHNA and CDR2 YSLEER. The CDR3 spans 14 residues. V lost 0 bases to trimming and J lost 6 bases, with 9 bases between them. In DNA, the CDR3 is TGCGCCAGCAGCCAAGATGGGGGGCCCAATGAGCAGTTCTTC. Translated, it gives CASSQDGGPNEQFF.

The J gene is TRBJ2-7, the V gene TRBV5-6, with a weak D call TRBD2 (5 bases). CDR1 and CDR2 (germline): SGHDT, YYEEEE. The CDR3 spans 18 residues. Trimming cost V 4 bases and J 5 bases, with 28 bases left between them. The chain's CDR3 is CASSGPKGSALGVDEQYF. The CDR3, as DNA: TGTGCCAGCAGCGGCCCCAAAGGGAGTGCGCTCGGAGTTGACGAGCAGTACTTC.

CDR3 sequence reads: CSIGQGLMRTDTQYF. The CDR3 bases are TGCAGCATCGGACAGGGGCTAATGCGCACAGATACGCAGTATTTT. This chain connects TRBV29-1 to TRBJ2-3, with TRBD1 identical over 9 bases. J gave up 1 base and V 8 bases, and 10 bases lay outside the gene matches. Germline V lookup: CDR1 SQVTM, CDR2 ANQGSEA. The length of the CDR3 is 15 residues.

This clone has ten or more counts. The rearrangement links TRBV2 to TRBJ2-3; the D gene could be TRBD1 or TRBD2 (5 bases each). Germline values: CDR1 SNHLY, CDR2 FYNNEI. Trimming took off 8 bases at V and 1 base at J, with 10 bases between the two ends. The CDR3 has 13 residues. The CDR3 bases are TGTGCCAGCGGGGACGTGGGCACAGATACGCAGTATTTT. Translation gives CASGDVGTDTQYF.

The chain couples TRBV4-3 to TRBJ2-2, with D possibly being TRBD1 (6 bases). The CDR3 is 16 amino acids. Germline values: CDR1 LGHNA, CDR2 YSLEER. V lost 0 bases and J lost 5, with 13 bases in between. The CDR3 DNA sequence: TGCGCCAGCAGCCAAGATTGGGGGCAGGGGACCGGGGAGCTGTTTTTT. It translates to CASSQDWGQGTGELFF.

The rearrangement uses TRBV30 and TRBJ1-1; the match to TRBD1 covers 7 bases. This CDR3 contains 12 residues. V dropped 8 bases and J dropped 4; count of bases not matched to a gene: 7. Germline V gene lookup returns CDR1 GTSNPN and CDR2 SVGIG (reference sequence). The CDR3 nucleotides are TGTGCCGGGCACAGGGGTGGCACTGAAGCTTTCTTT. Translated: CAGHRGGTEAFF.

V is TRBV29-1 and J is TRBJ2-2; 14 nucleotides agree with TRBD2. CDR1 is SQVTM, CDR2 ANQGSEA, per germline. There are 16 residues in the CDR3. V lost 4 bases and J lost 7; bases outside the gene matches: 8. For the CDR3, the DNA is TGCAGCGTTGGGACTAGCGGGGGGTCCCTCTTCGGGGAGCTGTTTTTT. It specifies CSVGTSGGSLFGELFF.